This T cell receptor (beta chain) was recovered during a study of beta chain features in type 1 diabetes. Study conclusions and caveats: High-TCR-expressing cells could be over-represented by cDNA sequencing. Within patients, naive, central memory and Treg TCRB repertoires seemed more similar than within healthy donors.

CD45RO/CCR7/CD25/CD127/CD95/CD27 staining was used to isolate CD4+ naive, central memory, regulatory and stem cell-like memory cells by sorting. Every isolated RNA sample was fully reverse transcribed, so sequencing captured expressed TCRB transcripts. Some clones are missing from TCRdb's copy, which holds only in-frame ones; the method was immunoSEQ multiplex PCR. The sample consists of about 230,000 clones, 9.6% of them appearing once. Concerning this clone itself: Its specificity is not known.

The trim removed 6 bases at V and 2 bases at J, leaving 2 bases unmatched. The CDR3 runs to 15 residues. Germline CDR1 reads SGHVS; CDR2 reads FQNEAQ. This TCR was sampled from a young woman in good health. The rearrangement uses TRBV7-8 and TRBJ2-2, with 11 bases that match TRBD1. Sequencing was carried out using naive CD4+ T cells from blood. The CDR3 DNA reads as TGTGCCAGCAGACGGACAGGGGGCAACACCGGGGAGCTGTTTTTT. This translates into CASRRTGGNTGELFF.